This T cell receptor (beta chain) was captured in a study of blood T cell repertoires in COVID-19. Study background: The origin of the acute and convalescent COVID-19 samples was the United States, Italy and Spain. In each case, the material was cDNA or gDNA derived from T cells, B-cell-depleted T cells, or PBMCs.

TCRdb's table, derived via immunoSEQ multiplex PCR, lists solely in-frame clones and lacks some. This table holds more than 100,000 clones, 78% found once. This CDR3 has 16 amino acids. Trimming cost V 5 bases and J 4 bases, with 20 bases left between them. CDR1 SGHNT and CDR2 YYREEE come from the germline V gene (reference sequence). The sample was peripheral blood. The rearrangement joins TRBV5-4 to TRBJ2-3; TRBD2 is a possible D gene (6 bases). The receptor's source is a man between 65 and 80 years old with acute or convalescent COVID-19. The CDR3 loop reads CASSLPGLHVADTQYF. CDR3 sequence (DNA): TGTGCCAGCAGTTTACCGGGACTTCATGTGGCAGATACGCAGTATTTT. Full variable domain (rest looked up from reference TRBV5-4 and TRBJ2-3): ETGVTQSPTHLIKTRGQQVTLRCSSQSGHNTVSWYQQALGQGPQFIFQYYREEENGRGNFPPRFSGLQFPNYSSELNVNALELDDSALYLCASSLPGLHVADTQYFGPGTRLTVL.